The 2 T cell receptor beta chains presented below share a single source sample, sequenced in a study of T cells in Graves' hyperthyroidism and ophthalmopathy. Using RNA transcripts as the source, TCR beta CDR3 regions were amplified. HTBI primers drove first-round RT-PCR of the TCR CDR3. Each CDR3 protein is one row after TCRdb ran MiXCR on the multiplex PCR reads. The table shows about 710,000 distinct CDR3 sequences, with about 17% occurring only once. Input material: blood. The receptor source for this set is a man between 18 and 29 years old with Graves' hyperthyroidism.

The CDR3 DNA is TGTGCCAGCAGTTTTAGCCCTCCAGGGGACGGAGGCTACACCTTC. Translated: CASSFSPPGDGGYTF. The rearrangement uses TRBV28 and TRBJ1-2, with a possible D match to TRBD1 (6 bases). Germline assignment: CDR1 MDHEN and CDR2 SYDVKM. This CDR3 has 15 residues. Trimming left V 3 bases short and J 8 bases short, with 19 bases between.

The V gene is TRBV2, the J gene TRBJ2-1; 8 bases match TRBD2. V trimming: 5 bases; J trimming: 9 bases; junction bases outside the gene matches: 9. Per germline, CDR1 SNHLY and CDR2 FYNNEI. The CDR3 has 14 amino acids. CDR3 protein: CASSSGTRLAEQFF. CDR3 DNA: TGTGCCAGCAGTTCCGGGACTAGGCTGGCTGAGCAGTTCTTC.